Reported below is one T cell receptor beta chain. The sample originates from a study of blood T cell repertoires in COVID-19. This CDR3 comprises 14 residues. Germline CDR1 reads SGHVS; CDR2 reads FQNEAQ. The V gene lost 5 bases and the J gene lost 0 bases, with 10 bases spanning the gap. TCRdb's table, derived via immunoSEQ multiplex PCR, lists solely in-frame clones and lacks some. Of about 260,000 clones listed, 84% are singletons. The rearrangement joins TRBV7-8 to TRBJ1-1; no definite D call. The TCR sequence derives from a man in his sixties with acute or convalescent COVID-19. Sequencing was carried out using peripheral blood. The CDR3 region is CASSPMELNTEAFF. Written as DNA, the CDR3 is TGTGCCAGCAGCCCTATGGAGTTGAACACTGAAGCTTTCTTT. The whole variable domain, filled in from reference TRBV7-8 and TRBJ1-1, reads GAGVSQSPRYKVAKRGQDVALRCDPISGHVSLFWYQQALGQGPEFLTYFQNEAQLDKSGLPSDRFFAERPEGSVSTLKIQRTQQEDSAVYLCASSPMELNTEAFFGQGTRLTVV.